This T cell receptor beta chain was observed in a study of cytomegalovirus exposure and HLA in healthy donors. CDR1 and CDR2 from the germline V gene are MNHEY and SVGAGI. Trimming cost V 6 bases and J 0 bases, with 15 bases left between them. The CDR3 is 15 amino acids. Researchers ran the PCR with 60 Vbeta and 13 Jbeta primers. The data were produced by immunoSEQ multiplex PCR, yet TCRdb's version contains in-frame clones alone and is incomplete. The data contain around 130,000 clones, around four fifths of them singletons. The TCR originated in a boy between 2 and 10 years old in good health and CMV-seronegative. Input material: PBMCs. The chain uses TRBV6-5 and TRBJ2-7; tentatively, D is TRBD2 (5 bases). In nucleotides, the CDR3 is TGTGCCAGCAGGTCAGCGGCAACCGGCTCCTACGAGCAGTACGTC. Its protein is CASRSAATGSYEQYV.